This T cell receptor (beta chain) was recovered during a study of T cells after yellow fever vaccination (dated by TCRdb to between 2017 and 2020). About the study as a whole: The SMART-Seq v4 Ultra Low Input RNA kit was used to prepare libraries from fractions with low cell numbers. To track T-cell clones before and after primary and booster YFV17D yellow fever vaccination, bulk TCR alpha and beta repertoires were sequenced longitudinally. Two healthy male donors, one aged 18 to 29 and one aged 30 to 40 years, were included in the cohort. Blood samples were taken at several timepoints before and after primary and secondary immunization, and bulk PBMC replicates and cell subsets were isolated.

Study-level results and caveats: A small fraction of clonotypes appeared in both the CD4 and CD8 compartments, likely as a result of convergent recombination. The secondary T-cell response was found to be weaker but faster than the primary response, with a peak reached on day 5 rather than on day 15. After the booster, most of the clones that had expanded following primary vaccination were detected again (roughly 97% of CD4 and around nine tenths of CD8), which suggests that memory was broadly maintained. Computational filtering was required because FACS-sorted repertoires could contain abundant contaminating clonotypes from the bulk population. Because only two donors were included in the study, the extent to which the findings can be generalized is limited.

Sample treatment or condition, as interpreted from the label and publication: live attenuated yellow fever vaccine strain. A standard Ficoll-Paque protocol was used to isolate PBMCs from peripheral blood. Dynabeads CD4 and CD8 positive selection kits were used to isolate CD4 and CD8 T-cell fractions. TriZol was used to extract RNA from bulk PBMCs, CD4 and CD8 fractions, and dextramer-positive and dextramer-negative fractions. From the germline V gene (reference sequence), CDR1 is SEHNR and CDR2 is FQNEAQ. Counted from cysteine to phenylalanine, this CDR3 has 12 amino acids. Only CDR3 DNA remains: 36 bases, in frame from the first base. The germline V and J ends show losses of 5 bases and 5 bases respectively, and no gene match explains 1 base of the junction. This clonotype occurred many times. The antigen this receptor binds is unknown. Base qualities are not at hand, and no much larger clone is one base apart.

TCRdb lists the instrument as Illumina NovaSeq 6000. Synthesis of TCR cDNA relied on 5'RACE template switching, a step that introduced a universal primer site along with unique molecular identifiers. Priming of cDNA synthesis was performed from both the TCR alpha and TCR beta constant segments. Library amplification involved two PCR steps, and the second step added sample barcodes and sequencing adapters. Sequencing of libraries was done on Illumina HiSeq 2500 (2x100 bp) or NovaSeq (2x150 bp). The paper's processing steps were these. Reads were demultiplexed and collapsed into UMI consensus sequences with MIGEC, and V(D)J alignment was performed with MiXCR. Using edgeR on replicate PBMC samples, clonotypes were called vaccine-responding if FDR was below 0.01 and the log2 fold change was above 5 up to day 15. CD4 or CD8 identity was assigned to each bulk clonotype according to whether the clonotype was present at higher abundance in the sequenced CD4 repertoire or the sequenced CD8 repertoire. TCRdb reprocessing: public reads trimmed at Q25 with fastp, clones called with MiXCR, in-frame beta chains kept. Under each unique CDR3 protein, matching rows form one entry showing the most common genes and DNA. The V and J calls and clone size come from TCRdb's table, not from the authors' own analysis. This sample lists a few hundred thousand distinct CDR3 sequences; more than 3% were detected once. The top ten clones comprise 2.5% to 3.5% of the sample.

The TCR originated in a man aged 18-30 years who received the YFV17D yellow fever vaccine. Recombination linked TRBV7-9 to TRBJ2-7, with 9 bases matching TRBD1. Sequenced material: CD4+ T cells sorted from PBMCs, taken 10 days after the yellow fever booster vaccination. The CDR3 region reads CASSRTGDEQYF. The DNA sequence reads TGTGCCAGCAGCCGGACAGGGGACGAGCAGTACTTC.